This paragraph covers one TCR beta chain sequence. Antigen: not known. Trimming cost V 4 bases and J 4 bases; bases outside gene matches: 14. The length of the CDR3 is 19 residues. Germline V lookup: CDR1 SGDLS, CDR2 YYNGEE. TCRdb independently ran MiXCR on the RACE reads; one entry per CDR3 protein. The sample has some 90,000 distinct CDR3 sequences, about 8.5% seen once; the top ten hold 2.5% to 3%. This sample is part of a study of human T cells and chemical hapten exposure. General observations from the study: DPC sensitization left the count of TCRs above 1 in 1000 unchanged.

Time point specified: pre-sensitization, week 0. As to treatment: therapeutic diphenylcyclopropenone sensitization with weekly scalp DPC. This TCR derives from a middle-aged man with alopecia areata. Some clones in this sample may be carry-over from other donors' samples. The chain links TRBV9 to TRBJ2-5; 15 nucleotides line up with TRBD2. Sequencing used whole blood, obtained in connection with sensitization to the hapten diphenylcyclopropenone (DPC). The CDR3, as DNA: TGTGCCAGCAGCAAGCCGGGACTAGCGGGAGGCGGTAGGAGAGAGACCCAGTACTTC. Its translation is CASSKPGLAGGGRRETQYF. Drawing the rest from reference TRBV9 and TRBJ2-5, the complete variable domain is DSGVTQTPKHLITATGQRVTLRCSPRSGDLSVYWYQQSLDQGLQFLIQYYNGEERAKGNILERFSAQQFPDLHSELNLSSLELGDSALYFCASSKPGLAGGGRRETQYFGPGTRLLVL.